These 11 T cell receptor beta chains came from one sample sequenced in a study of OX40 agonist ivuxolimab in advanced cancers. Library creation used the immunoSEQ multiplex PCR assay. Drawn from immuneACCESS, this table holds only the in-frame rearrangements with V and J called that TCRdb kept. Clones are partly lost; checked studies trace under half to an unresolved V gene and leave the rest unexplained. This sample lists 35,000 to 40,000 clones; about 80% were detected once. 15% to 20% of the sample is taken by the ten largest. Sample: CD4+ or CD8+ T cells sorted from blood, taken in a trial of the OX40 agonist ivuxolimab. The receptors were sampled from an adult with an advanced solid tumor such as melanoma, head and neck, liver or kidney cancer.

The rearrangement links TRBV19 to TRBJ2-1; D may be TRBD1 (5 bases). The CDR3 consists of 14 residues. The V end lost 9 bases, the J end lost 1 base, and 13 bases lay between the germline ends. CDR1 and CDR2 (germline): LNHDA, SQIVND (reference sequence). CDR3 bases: TGTGCCAGAGTGGGGCAGGTTTCCTACAATGAGCAGTTCTTC. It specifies CARVGQVSYNEQFF. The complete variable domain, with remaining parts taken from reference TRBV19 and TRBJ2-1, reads DGGITQSPKYLFRKEGQNVTLSCEQNLNHDAMYWYRQDPGQGLRLIYYSQIVNDFQKGDIAEGYSVSREKKESFPLTVTSAQKNPTAFYLCARVGQVSYNEQFFGPGTRLTVL.

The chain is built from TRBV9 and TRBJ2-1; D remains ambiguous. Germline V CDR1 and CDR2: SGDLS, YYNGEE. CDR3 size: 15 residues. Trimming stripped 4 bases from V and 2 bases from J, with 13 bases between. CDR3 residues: CASSLQEGPYNEQFF. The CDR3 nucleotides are TGTGCCAGCAGCCTCCAGGAAGGTCCCTACAATGAGCAGTTCTTC.

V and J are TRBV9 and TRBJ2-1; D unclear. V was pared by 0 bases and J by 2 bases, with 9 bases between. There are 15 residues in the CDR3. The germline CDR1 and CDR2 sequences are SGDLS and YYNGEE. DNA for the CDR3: TGTGCCAGCAGCGTAGGCGCCCTCACCTACAATGAGCAGTTCTTC. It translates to CASSVGALTYNEQFF.

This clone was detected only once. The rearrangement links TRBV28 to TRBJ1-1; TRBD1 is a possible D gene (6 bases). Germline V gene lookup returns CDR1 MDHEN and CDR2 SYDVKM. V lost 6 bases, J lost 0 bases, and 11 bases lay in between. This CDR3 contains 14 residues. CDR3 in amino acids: CASSKGGMNTEAFF. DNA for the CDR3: TGTGCCAGCAGCAAGGGGGGGATGAACACTGAAGCTTTCTTT.

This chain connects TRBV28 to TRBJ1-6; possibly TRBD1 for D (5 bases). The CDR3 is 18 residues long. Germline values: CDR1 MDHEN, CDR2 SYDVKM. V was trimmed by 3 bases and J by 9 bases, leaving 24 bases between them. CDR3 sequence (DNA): TGTGCCAGCAGTTTCCCCTCTTGGGGGGATCGCGGGGGTTCACCCCTCCACTTT. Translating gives CASSFPSWGDRGGSPLHF. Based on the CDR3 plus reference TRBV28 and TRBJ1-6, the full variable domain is DVKVTQSSRYLVKRTGEKVFLECVQDMDHENMFWYRQDPGLGLRLIYFSYDVKMKEKGDIPEGYSVSREKKERFSLILESASTNQTSMYLCASSFPSWGDRGGSPLHFGNGTRLTVT.

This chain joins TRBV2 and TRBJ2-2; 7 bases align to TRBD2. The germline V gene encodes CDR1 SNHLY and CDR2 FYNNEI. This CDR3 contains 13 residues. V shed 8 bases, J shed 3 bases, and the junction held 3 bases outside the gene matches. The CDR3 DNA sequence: TGTGCCAGCGCTAGCGGATACACCGGGGAGCTGTTTTTT. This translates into CASASGYTGELFF.

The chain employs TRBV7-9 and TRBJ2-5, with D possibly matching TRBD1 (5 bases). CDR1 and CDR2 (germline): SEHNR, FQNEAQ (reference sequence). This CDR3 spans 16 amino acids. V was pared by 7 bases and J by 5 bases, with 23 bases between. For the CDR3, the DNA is TGTGCCAGCACCGCTTCAGGGCCTCTCTCCCGGGAGACCCAGTACTTC. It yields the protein CASTASGPLSRETQYF.

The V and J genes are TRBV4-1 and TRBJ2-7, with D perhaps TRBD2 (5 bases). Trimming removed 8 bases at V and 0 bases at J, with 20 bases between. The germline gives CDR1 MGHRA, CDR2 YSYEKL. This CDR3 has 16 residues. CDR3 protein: CASAEGGLPSSYEQYF. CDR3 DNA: TGCGCCAGCGCCGAAGGCGGACTCCCCAGCTCCTACGAGCAGTACTTC.

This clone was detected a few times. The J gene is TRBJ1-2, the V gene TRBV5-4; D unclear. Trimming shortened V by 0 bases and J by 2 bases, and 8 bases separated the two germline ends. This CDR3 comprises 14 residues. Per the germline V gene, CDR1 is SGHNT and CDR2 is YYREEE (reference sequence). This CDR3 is CASSLDRGNYGYTF. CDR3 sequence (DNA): TGTGCCAGCAGCTTGGACCGGGGAAACTATGGCTACACCTTC. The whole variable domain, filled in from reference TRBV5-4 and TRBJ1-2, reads ETGVTQSPTHLIKTRGQQVTLRCSSQSGHNTVSWYQQALGQGPQFIFQYYREEENGRGNFPPRFSGLQFPNYSSELNVNALELDDSALYLCASSLDRGNYGYTFGSGTRLTVV.

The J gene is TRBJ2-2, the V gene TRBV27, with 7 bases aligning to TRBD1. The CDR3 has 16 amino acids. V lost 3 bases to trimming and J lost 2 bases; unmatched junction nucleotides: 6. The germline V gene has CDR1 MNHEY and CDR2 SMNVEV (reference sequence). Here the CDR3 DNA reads TGTGCCAGCAGTTTCTCCTGGACAGGCAACACCGGGGAGCTGTTTTTT. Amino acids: CASSFSWTGNTGELFF.

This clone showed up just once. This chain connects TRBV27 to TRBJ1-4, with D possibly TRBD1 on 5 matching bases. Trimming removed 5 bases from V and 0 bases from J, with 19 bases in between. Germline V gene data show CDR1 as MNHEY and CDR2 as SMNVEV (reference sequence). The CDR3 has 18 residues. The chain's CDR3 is CASSPRPGTGSTNEKLFF. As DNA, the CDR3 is TGTGCCAGCAGTCCCCGTCCCGGGACGGGATCAACTAATGAAAAACTGTTTTTT.